The present TCR beta chain was sequenced within a study of shared clonotypes between healthy human individuals. The repertoire was sequenced with immunoSEQ multiplex PCR; TCRdb's copy has only in-frame clones and lacks some. The sample has a few million clones; 90% to 95% are singletons. Naivety among CD8 cells was defined by CD45RO negativity and positive CCR7 selection, thereby excluding terminally differentiated effector memory CD45RA+ cells. V shed 6 bases and J shed 3 bases, with 9 bases lying between them. Germline CDR1 and CDR2: MNHEY and SMNVEV (reference sequence). CDR3 size: 12 residues. This TCR was sampled from a man aged 18 to 29 in good health. Some clones in this sample may be carry-over from other donors' samples. The rearrangement uses TRBV27 and TRBJ2-7; D uncertain. The source material was naive CD8+ T cells from PBMCs. CDR3 nucleotides: TGTGCCAGCAGCACCTGGGGCTACGAGCAGTACTTC. The encoded protein is CASSTWGYEQYF.